These 8 T cell receptor beta chains share one sample of origin, sequenced in a study of T cells in Graves' hyperthyroidism and ophthalmopathy. RNA transcripts served as the template for amplifying TCR beta CDR3 regions. A first-round RT-PCR of the TCR CDR3 used the HTBI primer set. TCRdb re-called the multiplex PCR reads through MiXCR, storing one row per CDR3 protein. The table lists about 380,000 distinct CDR3 sequences, approximately 13% of them singletons, with approximately 11% in the top ten. The sequenced material came from blood. These receptor sequences come from a woman aged 60-75 years with Graves' hyperthyroidism.

This clonotype was detected many times. This chain links TRBV11-3 with TRBJ1-3, with D unclear. Germline V CDR1 and CDR2: SGHNT, YENEEA. Trimming removed 4 bases from V and 0 bases from J, with 4 bases in between. The CDR3 runs to 13 residues. CDR3 loop: CASSSLSGNTIYF. CDR3 DNA sequence: TGTGCCAGCAGCTCCCTCTCTGGAAACACCATATATTTT.

This clonotype was counted at least ten times. This CDR3 is CASSRHFGGQFF. In DNA, the CDR3 is TGTGCCAGCAGCCGCCACTTTGGAGGGCAGTTCTTC. This chain connects TRBV7-6 to TRBJ2-1, with a possible D match to TRBD2 (5 bases). The CDR3 is 12 residues long. Germline V gene sequence: CDR1 SGHVS, CDR2 FNYEAQ. The V and J ends lost 5 bases and 12 bases respectively, with 14 bases between them.

This clonotype has just a few counts. This chain connects TRBV5-1 to TRBJ1-1; D is undetermined. This CDR3 is built from 13 residues. V lost 2 bases and J 1 base, leaving 6 bases between the germline ends. Germline loops: CDR1 SGHRS, CDR2 YFSETQ. CDR3 sequence reads: CASSFSRNTEAFF. CDR3 nucleotides: TGCGCCAGCAGCTTCAGCCGGAACACTGAAGCTTTCTTT.

Only a few counts were recorded for this clonotype. The chain links TRBV12-3 or TRBV12-4 to TRBJ1-3, with 7 bases identical to TRBD1. After removal of 6 bases from V and 4 bases from J, the junction contained 9 bases not matched to a gene. This CDR3 spans 15 amino acids. Written as DNA, the CDR3 is TGTGCCAGCAGCTTTCGACAGGGCGCAGGAAACACCATATATTTT. Encoded protein: CASSFRQGAGNTIYF.

Ten or more counts support this clonotype. V and J are TRBV5-1 and TRBJ1-4, with 7 nucleotides matching TRBD1. The germline CDR1 and CDR2 sequences are SGHRS and YFSETQ. V was clipped by 0 bases and J by 5 bases; unmatched bases: 4. CDR3 length equals 15 residues. The CDR3 loop reads CASSLAGQLNEKLFF. In nucleotides, the CDR3 is TGCGCCAGCAGCTTGGCGGGACAGCTAAATGAAAAACTGTTTTTT.

This clonotype has just a few counts. The V call is TRBV7-9, the J call TRBJ2-7; no clear D. With 1 base removed from V and 5 bases from J, the gap between germline ends came to 6 bases. The CDR3 totals 12 residues. Per germline, CDR1 SEHNR and CDR2 FQNEAQ (reference sequence). The CDR3 DNA reads as TGTGCCAGCAGCTTAGTCCCAAACGAGCAGTACTTC. It specifies CASSLVPNEQYF. Variable domain in full (rest from reference TRBV7-9 and TRBJ2-7): DTGVSQNPRHKITKRGQNVTFRCDPISEHNRLYWYRQTLGQGPEFLTYFQNEAQLEKSRLLSDRFSAERPKGSFSTLEIQRTEQGDSAMYLCASSLVPNEQYFGPGTRLTVT.

This clonotype was counted many times. The J gene is TRBJ2-7, the V gene TRBV28; 7 bases map to TRBD1. Germline V CDR1 and CDR2: MDHEN, SYDVKM. This CDR3 spans 12 amino acids. Trimming cost V 7 bases and J 2 bases; bases outside gene matches: 2. DNA of the CDR3: TGTGCCAGCATGGGGACAGCCTACGAGCAGTACTTC. Encoded protein: CASMGTAYEQYF.

This clonotype turned up a few times. J is TRBJ1-5 and V is TRBV6-6; D remains ambiguous. Germline CDR1 MNHNY, CDR2 SVGAGI (reference sequence). Trimming stripped 0 bases from V and 3 bases from J, with 9 bases between. The CDR3 loop spans 15 amino acids. CDR3 nucleotide sequence: TGTGCCAGCAGTTACTCCCCAGAAAACAATCAGCCCCAGCATTTT. Translated: CASSYSPENNQPQHF.